This TCR beta chain was recorded in a study of blood T cell repertoires in COVID-19. Some clones are missing from TCRdb's copy, which holds only in-frame ones; the method was immunoSEQ multiplex PCR. The table includes approximately 200,000 clones, about 80% detected once. This CDR3 spans 15 amino acids. Germline CDR1 is MNHEY and CDR2 is SVGAGI. The trim removed 0 bases at V and 3 bases at J, leaving 5 bases unmatched. Those enrolled in Seattle joined during active infection and were followed longitudinally afterward. This clonotype originated in a woman of 80 years or more with COVID-19, enrolled during active disease. The chain combines TRBV6-5 with TRBJ2-7; 7 bases fit TRBD1. The sequencing sample was made of peripheral blood. The CDR3 DNA reads TGTGCCAGCAGTTACTCGACGGGACAGAACTACGAGCAGTACTTC. It yields the protein CASSYSTGQNYEQYF.